The 20 T cell receptor beta chains reported below all come from one sample, sequenced in a study of blood T cells in healthy people across ages. It was with a sample-barcoded 5' primer and a J-beta primer mix that a second PCR of roughly 7 to 12 cycles was run. TCRdb called the 5' RACE reads again in MiXCR, with one record for every CDR3 protein. The repertoire has roughly 2 million distinct CDR3 sequences, around half of them found once; the top ten carry over 2%. The sample comprised blood. The receptors derive from a woman between 35 and 50 years old in good health.

The gene calls are TRBV4-1 and TRBJ2-1, with TRBD1 identical over 9 bases. Germline values: CDR1 MGHRA, CDR2 YSYEKL. The V and J ends lost 4 bases and 4 bases, in that order; junction bases with no gene match: 8. CDR3 length: 16 amino acids. The CDR3 protein is CASSPRDRVGYNEQFF. The CDR3 DNA reads as TGCGCCAGCAGCCCACGGGACAGGGTAGGTTACAATGAGCAGTTCTTC.

The gene calls are TRBV21-1 and TRBJ1-5; the D call TRBD1 from the table was never checked on the DNA. TRBV21-1 is a recognized pseudogene. CDR3 length equals 18 residues. The CDR3, as DNA: TGTGCCAGCAGCAAAGCTAGGGGTCGGGGCTATAGCAATCAGCCCCAGCATTTT. This gives the protein CASSKARGRGYSNQPQHF.

This chain connects TRBV6-1 to TRBJ2-4; 11 bases agree with TRBD2. The end of the DNA is better explained by TRBJ2-7, so the J call may be wrong. Germline values: CDR1 MNHNS, CDR2 SASEGT. This CDR3 comprises 15 residues. CDR3 nucleotide sequence: TGTGCCAGCAGTGCGGGACTAGCGGACCCCTACGAGCAGTACTTC. It encodes CASSAGLADPYEQYF.

This clonotype appeared a few times. The chain carries TRBV6-6 and TRBJ2-3; D remains unclear. The CDR3 spans 14 residues. CDR1 and CDR2 from the germline V gene are MNHNY and SVGAGI (reference sequence). Trimming took off 1 base at V and 2 bases at J, with 7 bases between the two ends. In nucleotides, the CDR3 is TGTGCCAGCAGTTACTGGACCCCCACAGATACGCAGTATTTT. This sequence encodes CASSYWTPTDTQYF.

J is TRBJ2-4 and V is TRBV7-8, with D uncertain. The better agreement between TRBJ2-7 and the DNA end casts doubt on the J call. The CDR3 has 15 amino acids. Germline lookup yields CDR1 SGHVS and CDR2 FQNEAQ. Here the CDR3 DNA reads TGTGCCAGCAGCTTAGATGGGCAAGGGCCCTACGAGCAGTACTTC. This translates into CASSLDGQGPYEQYF.

This clonotype has more than one count but fewer than ten. The rearrangement joins TRBV15 to TRBJ2-1; TRBD2 might be the D (5 bases). Germline values: CDR1 LNHNV, CDR2 YYDKDF (reference sequence). The CDR3 loop spans 14 amino acids. The V end lost 0 bases, the J end lost 4 bases, and 7 bases lay between the germline ends. The CDR3 loop reads CATSRDRGYNEQFF. The DNA for the CDR3 is TGTGCCACCAGCAGAGATCGCGGGTACAATGAGCAGTTCTTC.

The V call is TRBV4-1, the J call TRBJ1-6; a weak D match, TRBD1 (5 bases). CDR3 length equals 15 residues. Germline V lookup: CDR1 MGHRA, CDR2 YSYEKL. Trimming shortened V by 3 bases and J by 8 bases, and 14 bases separated the two germline ends. CDR3 sequence: CASSHSGTDYSPLHF. The CDR3 nucleotides read TGCGCCAGCAGCCATTCCGGGACGGACTATTCACCCCTCCACTTT.

The chain couples TRBV20-1 to TRBJ1-1; D may be TRBD1 (5 bases). Germline values: CDR1 DFQATT, CDR2 SNEGSKA (reference sequence). There are 16 residues in the CDR3. V lost 3 bases and J lost 6, with 23 bases in between. CDR3 DNA sequence: TGCAGTGCTAGGAACCCCCGGTACGAGGGACTACCTGAAGCTTTCTTT. Protein sequence: CSARNPRYEGLPEAFF.

On this clonotype: A much more abundant neighbour one base away suggests this may be a read error. This sequence joins TRBV4-1 and TRBJ2-1, with D perhaps TRBD2 (5 bases). In germline, CDR1 is MGHRA, CDR2 YSYEKL. This CDR3 has 13 residues. The CDR3 nucleotides are TGCGCCAGCAGCCAAGGATCCGGGAATGAGCGGTTCTTC. Residues: CASSQGSGNERFF.

This clonotype was counted a few times. The chain has TRBV18 and TRBJ2-1, with 9 bases matching TRBD1. V lost 3 bases to trimming and J lost 6 bases; unmatched junction nucleotides: 6. The CDR3 is made up of 15 amino acids. Germline V gene data show CDR1 as KGHSH and CDR2 as LQKENI. This CDR3 is CASSPGQGQVNEQFF. CDR3 in DNA: TGTGCCAGCTCACCGGGACAGGGTCAAGTCAATGAGCAGTTCTTC.

The chain joins TRBV6-1 to TRBJ2-5; TRBD2 matches 8 bases. Germline-derived CDR1 and CDR2 are MNHNS and SASEGT. There are 17 residues in the CDR3. The junction had 8 bases not matched to a gene; V was cut back by 1 base and J by 1 base. CDR3 DNA sequence: TGTGCCAGCAGTGAAGGGCGAATAGCGGGATTCCAAGAGACCCAGTACTTC. Its translation is CASSEGRIAGFQETQYF.

V usage is TRBV6-2 or TRBV6-3 and J usage is TRBJ2-4; TRBD1 might be the D (6 bases). The CDR3 is 18 amino acids. CDR1 is MNHEY and CDR2 is SVGEGT in the germline V gene. Deletions cut 7 bases from V and 0 bases from J, with 22 bases between. As DNA, the CDR3 is TGTGCCAGCACTCTCGACGCATACAGGGAAGGAGCCAAAAACATTCAGTACTTC. This gives the protein CASTLDAYREGAKNIQYF.

V gene TRBV20-1 combines with J gene TRBJ2-3; the D gene is possibly TRBD2 (6 bases). Germline V gene lookup returns CDR1 DFQATT and CDR2 SNEGSKA (reference sequence). There are 16 residues in the CDR3. V was pared by 5 bases and J by 1 base, with 19 bases between. Here the CDR3 reads CSAYGGKTPGTDTQYF. CDR3 in DNA: TGCAGTGCTTACGGAGGGAAAACCCCTGGCACAGATACGCAGTATTTT.

In nucleotides, the CDR3 is TGCAGTGCTAGAGTCCGGCAGGGGGACCCAGATACGCAGTATTTT. Translation gives CSARVRQGDPDTQYF. The chain has TRBV20-1 and TRBJ2-3; the match to TRBD1 covers 7 bases. Germline CDR1 and CDR2: DFQATT and SNEGSKA (reference sequence). V trimming: 1 base; J trimming: 4 bases; junction bases outside the gene matches: 8. The CDR3 is 15 residues long.

This clonotype was counted only a few times. This sequence joins TRBV4-3 and TRBJ2-7; D unclear. This CDR3 comprises 14 residues. The V and J ends lost 6 bases and 2 bases respectively, with 14 bases between them. Germline V lookup: CDR1 LGHNA, CDR2 YSLEER. The CDR3 DNA reads as TGCGCCAGCAGTCGGGCCGGGTACCCCTACGAGCAGTACTTC. It translates to CASSRAGYPYEQYF.

This clonotype showed up just a few times. J is TRBJ2-7 and V is TRBV6-2 or TRBV6-3; 9 positions agree with TRBD1. The germline V gene has CDR1 MNHEY and CDR2 SVGEGT. The CDR3 is 15 residues long. The V and J ends lost 2 bases and 3 bases, in that order; junction bases with no gene match: 5. Written as DNA, the CDR3 is TGTGCCAGCAGTTACCGGGACAGGGTAGTCTACGAGCAGTACTTC. Translating gives CASSYRDRVVYEQYF.

The gene calls are TRBV5-5 and TRBJ1-4, with 8 bases identical to TRBD1. This CDR3 is 15 amino acids long. Germline-derived CDR1 and CDR2 are SGHKS and YYEKEE (reference sequence). V gave up 3 bases and J gave up 4 bases; unmatched junction bases: 5. CDR3 sequence (DNA): TGTGCCAGCAGCTGGGGGACAGGTCTTAATGAAAAACTGTTTTTT. This codes for CASSWGTGLNEKLFF.

On this clonotype: An end of the junction does not agree with germline; a read error may underlie this. J is TRBJ2-5 and V is TRBV10-3, with D perhaps given as TRBD1 or TRBD2 (5 bases each). The CDR3 spans 12 residues. Per germline, CDR1 ENHRY and CDR2 SYGVKD. The CDR3 reads CAVSSGTETQYF. The CDR3, as DNA: TGTGCCGTCAGCTCAGGGACGGAGACCCAGTACTTC.

This clonotype occurred once. The chain carries TRBV6-2 or TRBV6-3 and TRBJ2-3, with D maybe TRBD2 (6 bases). Deletions cut 4 bases from V and 10 bases from J, with 18 bases between. The CDR3 sequence is 14 residues long. Germline CDR1 MNHEY, CDR2 SVGEGT. The chain's CDR3 is CASSLAGKGYAQYF. The CDR3, as DNA: TGTGCCAGCAGTTTGGCGGGGAAAGGATATGCGCAGTATTTT.

This clonotype was found a few times. This chain joins TRBV5-1 and TRBJ2-1; TRBD1 agrees at 7 bases. Germline V gives CDR1 SGHRS, CDR2 YFSETQ. V lost 9 bases, J lost 1 base, and 16 bases stayed unmatched. The CDR3 loop spans 17 amino acids. The CDR3, as DNA: TGCGCCACCTCTACGCCTGGACAGGACCGTTCCTACAATGAGCAGTTCTTC. Translated: CATSTPGQDRSYNEQFF.